The 13 T cell receptor beta chains below all came from one sample that was sequenced in a study of neurological immune-mediated disorders. TCRdb re-called the 5' RACE reads with MiXCR, one entry per CDR3 protein. The top ten hold about 9% of the sample, which has tens of thousands of distinct CDR3 sequences, 4% to 5.5% seen once. The sample was CD4+ T cells from blood. The receptors come from a man aged 18 to 29 in good health.

This clonotype was counted many times. The chain joins TRBV7-3 to TRBJ2-3; 10 positions agree with TRBD2. CDR1 SGHTA and CDR2 FQGTGA come from the germline V gene. Trimming removed 3 bases from V and 1 base from J; junction bases left unmatched: 4. The CDR3 is made up of 16 amino acids. Written as DNA, the CDR3 is TGTGCCAGCAGCTTCGCTAGCGGGGGCGGCACAGATACGCAGTATTTT. Translating it yields CASSFASGGGTDTQYF.

This clonotype was picked up many times. The chain links TRBV12-3 or TRBV12-4 to TRBJ2-3, with a possible D match to TRBD2 (6 bases). Trimming took 2 bases from V and 1 from J, leaving 10 bases between them. The CDR3 length is 15 residues. CDR3 bases: TGTGCCAGCAGTTTACGGGGGAAGGGCACAGATACGCAGTATTTT. It codes for CASSLRGKGTDTQYF.

This clonotype was observed at least ten times. This sequence joins TRBV7-2 and TRBJ2-3; D is possibly TRBD1 (6 bases). The germline CDR1 and CDR2 sequences are SGHTA and FQGNSA. V was shortened by 5 bases and J by 0 bases, with 9 bases between the two germline ends. The CDR3 extends over 14 amino acids. For the CDR3, the DNA is TGTGCCAGCAGCCGGACAGCGAGCACAGATACGCAGTATTTT. Protein sequence: CASSRTASTDTQYF.

This clonotype was picked up many times. The genes are TRBV3-1 and TRBJ1-1; D gene unclear. V gave up 0 bases and J gave up 1 base, with 12 bases separating them. CDR3 length: 16 residues. The germline V gene encodes CDR1 LGHDT and CDR2 YNNKEL (reference sequence). In DNA, the CDR3 is TGTGCCAGCAGCCAAGATTGGGGTGGCTGGAACACTGAAGCTTTCTTT. Protein sequence: CASSQDWGGWNTEAFF. The complete variable domain, with remaining parts taken from reference TRBV3-1 and TRBJ1-1, reads DTAVSQTPKYLVTQMGNDKSIKCEQNLGHDTMYWYKQDSKKFLKIMFSYNNKELIINETVPNRFSPKSPDKAHLNLHINSLELGDSAVYFCASSQDWGGWNTEAFFGQGTRLTVV.

The sample holds many counts of this clonotype. The gene calls are TRBV11-2 and TRBJ2-2; TRBD2 agrees at 8 bases. The CDR3 length is 16 residues. Germline V gene sequence: CDR1 SGHAT, CDR2 FQNNGV. The J segment lost 4 bases and the V segment lost 3 bases, leaving 7 bases of the junction unmatched. The DNA of the CDR3 is TGTGCCAGCAGCTTCGCCGGGGGGGCCGCCACCGGGGAGCTGTTTTTT. This gives the protein CASSFAGGAATGELFF.

This clonotype was seen repeatedly, ten times or more. The rearrangement links TRBV20-1 to TRBJ2-7; no clear D. CDR1 and CDR2 from the germline V gene are DFQATT and SNEGSKA (reference sequence). The CDR3 has 13 residues. Trimming took off 3 bases at V and 4 bases at J, with 13 bases between the two ends. The CDR3 region is CSASGQTYYEQYF. For the CDR3, the DNA is TGCAGTGCTAGTGGCCAAACCTATTACGAGCAGTACTTC.

The chain has TRBV7-2 and TRBJ1-5, with 8 bases identical to TRBD1. This CDR3 region has 15 residues. Germline CDR1 and CDR2: SGHTA and FQGNSA. Trimming at V came to 5 bases and at J to 9 bases, leaving 12 bases not matched to a gene. The CDR3 region is CASSLRTGTKGPQHF. CDR3 coding DNA: TGTGCCAGCAGCCTAAGGACAGGGACAAAGGGGCCCCAGCATTTT.

This clonotype appeared many times. V is TRBV6-6 and J is TRBJ1-4; D remains unclear. CDR3 length equals 14 residues. Germline V gene lookup returns CDR1 MNHNY and CDR2 SVGAGI (reference sequence). Between the trimmed V and J ends, which lost 6 bases and 11 bases, there was a span of 19 bases. The CDR3, as DNA: TGTGCCAGCAGAGCTACAGAGAACCGTCAGAAACTGTTTTTT. Translating it yields CASRATENRQKLFF.

This clonotype was counted a few times. This rearrangement joins TRBV5-1 to TRBJ2-3; D is undetermined. CDR3 length: 15 residues. Germline assignment: CDR1 SGHRS and CDR2 YFSETQ. V lost 1 base, J lost 5 bases, and 14 bases lay in between. This CDR3 reads CASSLIPDSGDTQYF. In DNA form, the CDR3 reads TGCGCCAGCAGCTTGATCCCGGATTCTGGAGATACGCAGTATTTT.

This clonotype was observed at least ten times. The J gene is TRBJ2-1, the V gene TRBV5-1, with D perhaps matching TRBD2 (5 bases). With 0 bases removed from V and 12 bases from J, the gap between germline ends came to 13 bases. The CDR3 spans 13 residues. Germline loops: CDR1 SGHRS, CDR2 YFSETQ. In DNA, the CDR3 is TGCGCCAGCAGCTTGGGGAGTCCCGAGGGGCAGTTCTTC. Its translation is CASSLGSPEGQFF.

The gene calls are TRBV5-1 and TRBJ2-3; 9 positions agree with TRBD2. Germline CDR1 reads SGHRS; CDR2 reads YFSETQ. The CDR3 length is 15 residues. Trimming at V came to 5 bases and at J to 2 bases, leaving 6 bases not matched to a gene. CDR3 bases: TGCGCCAGCAGGCCGGGACTAGCAAACACAGATACGCAGTATTTT. Amino acids: CASRPGLANTDTQYF.

In its sample, this clonotype was seen many times. The rearrangement uses TRBV12-3 or TRBV12-4 and TRBJ2-1; TRBD2 agrees at 7 bases. The CDR3 has 16 residues. The V and J ends lost 7 bases and 4 bases, in that order; junction bases with no gene match: 13. The CDR3 DNA follows: TGTGCCAGCACCCCGATCGGGGAGGGGACTTACAATGAGCAGTTCTTC. Translation gives CASTPIGEGTYNEQFF.

This clonotype was counted at least ten times. The chain has TRBV5-1 and TRBJ2-3; possibly TRBD1 for D (5 bases). Germline V lookup: CDR1 SGHRS, CDR2 YFSETQ. The CDR3 is 17 residues long. Trimming removed 0 bases from V and 2 bases from J, with 16 bases in between. CDR3 in DNA: TGCGCCAGCAGCTTGGGGGGCAGGCTCGGACCCACAGATACGCAGTATTTT. Translated, it gives CASSLGGRLGPTDTQYF.